The 7 T cell receptor beta chains in this list originate from one sample, sequenced in a study of blood T cell repertoires in COVID-19. Method: immunoSEQ multiplex PCR; TCRdb's copy keeps in-frame clones and lacks some. The data show 120,000 or so clones, less than 75% seen once. Sequencing was performed on peripheral blood. The receptors shown here come from a human donor with acute or convalescent COVID-19. The donor label of this sample is uncertain.

This chain connects TRBV30 to TRBJ1-1; D is undetermined. Per germline, CDR1 GTSNPN and CDR2 SVGIG (reference sequence). This CDR3 comprises 15 residues. The germline V and J ends were trimmed by 0 bases and 3 bases, with 14 bases remaining between them. CDR3 in DNA: TGTGCCTGGAGTGTACCATCGGCAGGATACACTGAAGCTTTCTTT. Protein product: CAWSVPSAGYTEAFF.

Only one count was recorded for this clone. The V call is TRBV11-2, the J call TRBJ2-2, with a possible D match to TRBD1 (6 bases). CDR3 size: 17 residues. Germline CDR1 reads SGHAT; CDR2 reads FQNNGV. Deletions cut 3 bases from V and 4 bases from J, with 18 bases between. The CDR3 is CASSFVQGPVLTGELFF. CDR3 coding DNA: TGTGCCAGCAGCTTCGTACAGGGCCCTGTTCTCACCGGGGAGCTGTTTTTT.

The chain links TRBV27 to TRBJ1-4; D uncertain. The CDR3 sequence is 13 residues long. Looked up from germline, CDR1 is MNHEY and CDR2 is SMNVEV (reference sequence). V lost 6 bases, J lost 8 bases, and 13 bases lay in between. The CDR3 spells CASSGLGSEKLFF. In DNA form, the CDR3 reads TGTGCCAGCAGCGGACTTGGTTCCGAAAAACTGTTTTTT. The entire variable domain, with the rest obtained from reference TRBV27 and TRBJ1-4, is as follows: EAQVTQNPRYLITVTGKKLTVTCSQNMNHEYMSWYRQDPGLGLRQIYYSMNVEVTDKGDVPEGYKVSRKEKRNFPLILESPSPNQTSLYFCASSGLGSEKLFFGSGTQLSVL.

The chain employs TRBV28 and TRBJ1-3; 7 positions agree with TRBD1. J gave up 3 bases and V 5 bases, and 4 bases lay outside the gene matches. The CDR3 has 14 residues. The germline V gene encodes CDR1 MDHEN and CDR2 SYDVKM. The CDR3: CASSPTGNGNTIYF. The CDR3 nucleotides read TGTGCCAGCAGTCCGACAGGGAATGGAAACACCATATATTTT.

This clone is medium-sized in the sample. The genes are TRBV11-2 and TRBJ1-4, with TRBD1 matching 7 bases. This CDR3 region has 15 residues. V lost 6 bases, J lost 4 bases, and 8 bases stayed unmatched. In germline, CDR1 is SGHAT, CDR2 FQNNGV. CDR3 region: CASRENRDSNEKLFF. Written as DNA, the CDR3 is TGTGCCAGCAGGGAAAACCGGGACAGTAATGAAAAACTGTTTTTT.

The J gene is TRBJ1-1, the V gene TRBV11-2, with 7 positions matching TRBD1. Germline trimming cut 3 bases from V and 1 base from J; bases unmatched to any gene: 5. The germline CDR1 and CDR2 sequences are SGHAT and FQNNGV. CDR3 size: 15 residues. CDR3 sequence (DNA): TGTGCCAGCAGCTTGAGGGGACAGCCGAACACTGAAGCTTTCTTT. It specifies CASSLRGQPNTEAFF.

Of note for this clone: The same CDR3 can be traced to other DNA sequences in this sample. The chain links TRBV11-2 to TRBJ1-2, with 10 bases aligning to TRBD1. V trimming: 5 bases; J trimming: 8 bases; junction bases outside the gene matches: 5. The CDR3 totals 13 residues. From germline, CDR1 is SGHAT and CDR2 FQNNGV. The CDR3: CASSLDRGRGYTF. CDR3 DNA: TGTGCCAGCAGCCTTGACAGGGGGCGAGGCTACACCTTC.